These T cell receptor beta chains were read from a single sample in a study of CD8 T cells in Susac syndrome. Each CDR3 protein gets one entry after TCRdb re-called the immunoSEQ multiplex PCR reads with MiXCR. This table has more than 110,000 distinct CDR3 sequences, around 93% appearing once. The sample was CD4+ T cells from PBMCs. The receptors originated from a human donor with Susac syndrome. Both conserved end residues are part of each CDR3. D genes are given only for firm matches. The size field is filled for only some rows; it gives once, few, many or a size class.

>.|16|TRBD2|TRBJ2-2|TRBV20-1
TGCAGTGCTAGAGATCTAGCGGGAGAATCCCCCGGGGAGCTGTTTTTT
CSARDLAGESPGELFF
>.|13|.|TRBJ1-2|TRBV3-1
TGTGCCAGCAGCCACGGAGATAACTATGGCTACACCTTC
CASSHGDNYGYTF
>.|13|TRBD1|TRBJ2-5|TRBV29-1
TGCAGCGTGGCAGCAGGGGGCAGGGAGACCCAGTACTTC
CSVAAGGRETQYF
>once|15|TRBD2|TRBJ2-5|TRBV10-3
TGTGCCATCAGTGAGCTAGCGGGAGTAGGAGAGACCCAGTACTTC
CAISELAGVGETQYF
>.|14|.|TRBJ2-6|TRBV30
TGTGCCTGGGCAGGAAGCTCTGGGGCCAACGTCCTGACTTTC
CAWAGSSGANVLTF
>.|17|.|TRBJ2-2|TRBV24-1
TGTGCCACCAGGGGAACCGGACAGCGCAGTACGGCCGGGGAGCTGTTTTTT
CATRGTGQRSTAGELFF
>.|16|TRBD1|TRBJ2-3|TRBV9
TGTGCCAGCAGCGCTAGGACAGGGGGCAATCAAGATACGCAGTATTTT
CASSARTGGNQDTQYF
>once|16|TRBD2|TRBJ2-1|TRBV7-2
TGTGCCAGCAGCCTCCACAGAGCGGGGGGGTACAATGAGCAGTTCTTC
CASSLHRAGGYNEQFF
>.|15|TRBD2|TRBJ2-5|TRBV4-2
TGTGCCAGCAGCCAGCCGGGACTAGCGAAAGAGACCCAGTACTTC
CASSQPGLAKETQYF
>.|17|.|TRBJ2-2|TRBV5-8
TGTGCCAGCAGCCGAGGGCAGATTGACAGGAACACCGGGGAGCTGTTTTTT
CASSRGQIDRNTGELFF
>once|15|.|TRBJ2-3|TRBV7-2
TGTGCCAGCAGCTTTCACGGGACGGTCCAAAATACGCAGTATTTT
CASSFHGTVQNTQYF
>once|13|.|TRBJ2-2|TRBV15
TGTGCCACCAGTCCCCGACTGACCGGGGAGCTGTTTTTT
CATSPRLTGELFF
>.|16|TRBD2|TRBJ2-1|TRBV2
TGTGCCAGCAGAGCTAGCGGGAGGGCCCTCTACAATGAGCAGTTCTTC
CASRASGRALYNEQFF
>.|15|.|TRBJ2-1|TRBV11-1
TGTGCCAGCAGCACCCGGGACACGGGATACAATGAGCAGTTCTTC
CASSTRDTGYNEQFF
>.|11|TRBD1|TRBJ2-7|TRBV20-1
TGCAGTGCCCAGGACAGGGGCTTACAGTACTTC
CSAQDRGLQYF
>.|13|.|TRBJ2-5|TRBV30
TGTGCCTGGAGTGTAGCCAGCGGAGAGACCCAGTACTTC
CAWSVASGETQYF
>.|11|.|TRBJ2-3|TRBV28
TGTGCCAGCCTACGCACAGATACGCAGTATTTT
CASLRTDTQYF
>.|13|.|TRBJ2-7|TRBV4-3
TGCGCCAGCAGCCAGGATCTCGGGGACGAGCAGTACTTC
CASSQDLGDEQYF
>.|14|.|TRBJ2-7|TRBV21-1
TGTGCCAGCAGCAAAGGGAGGGGTACCAACGAGCAGTACTTC
CASSKGRGTNEQYF
>.|14|TRBD1|TRBJ2-2|TRBV28
TGTGCCAGCAGGCATACGACAGGGTTGAGGGAGCTGTTTTTT
CASRHTTGLRELFF
>.|14|.|TRBJ1-3|TRBV7-8
TGTGCCAGCAGCACAGGATTCTCTGGAAACACCATATATTTT
CASSTGFSGNTIYF
>.|15|.|TRBJ2-1|TRBV5-6
TGTGCCAGCAGCTATCCCTCCCCGGGCTACAATGAGCAGTTCTTC
CASSYPSPGYNEQFF
>.|12|.|TRBJ2-1|TRBV29-1
TGCAGCGTAACACGGCTGGCCAATGAGCAGTTCTTC
CSVTRLANEQFF
>.|14|TRBD2|TRBJ2-1|TRBV20-1
TGCAGTGCCCCTCTAGCGGGAGGTGGGGGAGAGCAGTTCTTC
CSAPLAGGGGEQFF
>.|15|TRBD2|TRBJ2-1|TRBV20-1
TGCAGTGCTTCTACAGGGACTAGCGGGAGTATGGGGCAGTTCTTC
CSASTGTSGSMGQFF
>.|16|.|TRBJ2-6|TRBV5-1
TGCGCCAGCAGCTTGGGGACGGCTCCTGGGGCCAACGTCCTGACTTTC
CASSLGTAPGANVLTF
>.|14|.|TRBJ2-3|TRBV20-1
TGCAGTGCTAGATATCCACTCGGGACAGATACGCAGTATTTT
CSARYPLGTDTQYF
>.|17|TRBD1|TRBJ2-5|TRBV9
TGTGCCAGCAGCGGAGGGTGGACAGGGGGCGATCTGGAGACCCAGTACTTC
CASSGGWTGGDLETQYF
>.|13|TRBD1|TRBJ1-1|TRBV9
TGTGCCAGCACCCGACAGGGAGGAACTGAAGCTTTCTTT
CASTRQGGTEAFF
>.|12|.|TRBJ2-7|TRBV5-4
TGTGCCAGCAGCCGGGTTCTCTCCGAGCAGTACTTC
CASSRVLSEQYF
>.|12|.|TRBJ2-3|TRBV20-1
TGCAGTGCTAGAGGTCTGGCCAATACGCAGTATTTT
CSARGLANTQYF
>.|13|.|TRBJ2-3|TRBV5-6
TGTGCCAGCACCCCAAACGGTGCAGATACGCAGTATTTT
CASTPNGADTQYF
>.|14|.|TRBJ2-7|TRBV7-2
TGTGCCAGCAGCTTAAGTAAGGACCGATACGAGCAGTACTTC
CASSLSKDRYEQYF
>.|16|.|TRBJ1-2|TRBV5-6
TGTGCCAGCAGCTTGGCCGACAGAATGCTCGGCTATGGCTACACCTTC
CASSLADRMLGYGYTF
>.|12|TRBD1|TRBJ2-1|TRBV30
TGTGCCTTTGACAGGGCCTACAATGAGCAGTTCTTC
CAFDRAYNEQFF
>.|12|.|TRBJ1-3|TRBV3-1
TGTGCCAGCAGCCAAGAGGCTAACACCATATATTTT
CASSQEANTIYF
>.|14|.|TRBJ2-3|TRBV5-4
TGTGCCAGCAGCGCGACTAAGAGCACAGATACGCAGTATTTT
CASSATKSTDTQYF
>.|17|.|TRBJ2-1|TRBV12-5
TGTGCTAGTGGTTTGGCGCAATCTAGGAGCTCCTACAATGAGCAGTTCTTC
CASGLAQSRSSYNEQFF
>once|13|.|TRBJ1-1|TRBV12-3/TRBV12-4
TGTGCCAGCATTAAACAGGGGAACACTGAAGCTTTCTTT
CASIKQGNTEAFF
>.|15|TRBD1|TRBJ2-5|TRBV5-8
TGTGCCAGCAGCTTGGCAGGGGGTGATGGAGAGACCCAGTACTTC
CASSLAGGDGETQYF
>.|15|.|TRBJ2-1|TRBV7-2
TGTGCCAGCAGCGGGCTGGGCCTCGATGGGAATGAGCAGTTCTTC
CASSGLGLDGNEQFF
>.|14|.|TRBJ1-5|TRBV9
TGTGCCAGCAGCGTGTCGGATAGCAATCAGCCCCAGCATTTT
CASSVSDSNQPQHF
>.|16|.|TRBJ1-4|TRBV5-1
TGCGCCAGCAGCTTGCACTTCGACAGCGTCGGTGAAAAACTGTTTTTT
CASSLHFDSVGEKLFF
>.|15|.|TRBJ1-5|TRBV3-1
TGTGCCAGCAGCCAAGGGACAAATAGCAATCAGCCCCAGCATTTT
CASSQGTNSNQPQHF
>.|13|.|TRBJ2-1|TRBV4-1
TGCGCCAGCAGCCAAGAGCCGACAGGCGGAATGTTCTTC
CASSQEPTGGMFF
>.|11|.|TRBJ2-1|TRBV20-1
TGCAGTGCTAGAGTGGATCCTGAGCAGTTCTTC
CSARVDPEQFF
>.|14|.|TRBJ2-7|TRBV7-2
TGTGCCAGCAACTACCGGGACTCGGGCTACGAGCAGTACTTC
CASNYRDSGYEQYF
>.|18|.|TRBJ2-3|TRBV20-1
TGCAGTGCTAGTGGTACTTGGGGGTTGGCCGCAAACACAGATACGCAGTATTTT
CSASGTWGLAANTDTQYF
>.|13|.|TRBJ2-1|TRBV14
TGTGCCAGCAGCCAAGATAGGATCCATGAGCAGTTCTTC
CASSQDRIHEQFF
>.|13|.|TRBJ1-1|TRBV5-6
TGTGCCAGCACCGTATTCACTAACACTGAAGCTTTCTTT
CASTVFTNTEAFF
>.|16|TRBD1|TRBJ1-5|TRBV30
TGTGCCTGGAGTGTCGGGACAGCCGTTAGCAATCAGCCCCAGCATTTT
CAWSVGTAVSNQPQHF
>.|15|TRBD2|TRBJ2-7|TRBV7-2
TGTGCCAGCAGCGCGAGTCGCGGGAGTACCTACGAGCAGTACTTC
CASSASRGSTYEQYF